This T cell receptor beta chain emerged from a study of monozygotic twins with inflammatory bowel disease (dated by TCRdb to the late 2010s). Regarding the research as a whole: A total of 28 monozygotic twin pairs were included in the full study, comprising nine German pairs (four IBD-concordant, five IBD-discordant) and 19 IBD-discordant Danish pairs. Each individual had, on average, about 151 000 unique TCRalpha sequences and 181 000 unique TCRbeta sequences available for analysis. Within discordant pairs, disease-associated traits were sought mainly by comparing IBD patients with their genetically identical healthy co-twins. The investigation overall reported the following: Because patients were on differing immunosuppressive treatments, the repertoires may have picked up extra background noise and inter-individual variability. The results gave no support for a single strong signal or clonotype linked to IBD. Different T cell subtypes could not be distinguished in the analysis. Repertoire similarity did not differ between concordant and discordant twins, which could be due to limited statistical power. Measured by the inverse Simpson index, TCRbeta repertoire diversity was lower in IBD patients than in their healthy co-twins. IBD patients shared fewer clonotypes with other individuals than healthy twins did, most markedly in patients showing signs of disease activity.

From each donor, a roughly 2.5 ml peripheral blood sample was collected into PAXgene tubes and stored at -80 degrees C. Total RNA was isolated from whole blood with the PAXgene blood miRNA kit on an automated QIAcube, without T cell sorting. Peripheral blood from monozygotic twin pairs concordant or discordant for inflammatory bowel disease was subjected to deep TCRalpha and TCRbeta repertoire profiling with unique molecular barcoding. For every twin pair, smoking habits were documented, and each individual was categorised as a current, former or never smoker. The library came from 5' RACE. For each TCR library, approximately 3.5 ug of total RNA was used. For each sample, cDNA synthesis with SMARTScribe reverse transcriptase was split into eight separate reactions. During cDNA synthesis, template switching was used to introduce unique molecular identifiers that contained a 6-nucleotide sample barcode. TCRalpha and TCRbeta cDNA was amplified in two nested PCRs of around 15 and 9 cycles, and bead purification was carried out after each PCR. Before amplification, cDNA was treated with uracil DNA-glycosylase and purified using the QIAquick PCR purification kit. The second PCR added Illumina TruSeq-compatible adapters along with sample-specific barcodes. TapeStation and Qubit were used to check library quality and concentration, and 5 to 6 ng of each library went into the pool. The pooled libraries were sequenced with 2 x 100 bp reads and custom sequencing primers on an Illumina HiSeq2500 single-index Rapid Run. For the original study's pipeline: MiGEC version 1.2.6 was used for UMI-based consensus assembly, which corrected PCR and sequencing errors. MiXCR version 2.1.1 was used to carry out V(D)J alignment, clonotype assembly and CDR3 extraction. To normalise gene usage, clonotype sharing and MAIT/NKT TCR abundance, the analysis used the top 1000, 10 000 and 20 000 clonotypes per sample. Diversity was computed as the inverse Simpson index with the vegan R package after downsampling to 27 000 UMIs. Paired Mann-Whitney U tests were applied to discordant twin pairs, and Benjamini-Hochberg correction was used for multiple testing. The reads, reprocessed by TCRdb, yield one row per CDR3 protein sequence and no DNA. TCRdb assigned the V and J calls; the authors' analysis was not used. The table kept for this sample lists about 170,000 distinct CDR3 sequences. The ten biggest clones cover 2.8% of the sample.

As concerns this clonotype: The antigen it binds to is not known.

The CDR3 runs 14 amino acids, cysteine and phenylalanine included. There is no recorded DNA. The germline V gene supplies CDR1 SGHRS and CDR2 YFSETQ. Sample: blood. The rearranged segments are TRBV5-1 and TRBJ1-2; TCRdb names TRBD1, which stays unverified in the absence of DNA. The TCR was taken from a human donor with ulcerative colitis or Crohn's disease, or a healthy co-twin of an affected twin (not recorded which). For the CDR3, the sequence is CASSLAGTGDGYTF. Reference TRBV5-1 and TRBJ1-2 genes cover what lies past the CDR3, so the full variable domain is KAGVTQTPRYLIKTRGQQVTLSCSPISGHRSVSWYQQTPGQGLQFLFEYFSETQRNKGNFPGRFSGRQFSNSRSEMNVSTLELGDSALYLCASSLAGTGDGYTFGSGTRLTVV.